This T cell receptor (beta chain) was sequenced during a study of blood T cells in healthy people across ages. Study at large: Template switching recovered approximately one barcoded beta molecule for every two T cells. Study findings and constraints: Donor CMV status was unknown, possibly confounding expanded clonotype changes.

Sample-barcoded 5' priming and a J-beta primer mix drove a second PCR of roughly 6 to 12 cycles. A template-switch adaptor containing 12 random nucleotides labeled each cDNA molecule. TCRdb passed the 5' RACE reads through MiXCR, listing each CDR3 protein once. Among more than 600,000 distinct CDR3 sequences listed, approximately 25% were seen once. This clonotype was observed a handful of times. What it recognizes is unknown. CDR3 length equals 17 residues. Trimming left V 5 bases short and J 6 bases short, with 23 bases between. The sample also formed part of further work on T cells of mothers and their children. That source reports: It was related mother-child pairs that showed slightly higher overlap than unrelated pairs, without reaching significance.

V usage is TRBV12-3 or TRBV12-4 and J usage is TRBJ2-4; D not certain. This TCR came from a boy younger than 18 in good health. Sequencing input: blood. CDR3 amino acids: CASSPRRGSPFRNIQYF. The CDR3 DNA reads TGTGCCAGCAGTCCAAGGCGCGGATCTCCGTTCCGAAACATTCAGTACTTC.